These T cell receptor beta chains were read from a single sample in a study of blood T cell repertoires in COVID-19. Here immunoSEQ multiplex PCR was the method, and the copy in TCRdb shows in-frame clones only, minus some. The data contain 160,000 or so clones, 84% of them singletons. The sequencing sample was made of peripheral blood. The receptors originated from a woman aged 80 or over with acute or convalescent COVID-19. CDR3s include the opening cysteine and the closing phenylalanine or tryptophan. Each record gives: V gene, D gene, clone size, J gene, CDR3 protein, CDR3 DNA. D genes are given only for firm matches. Size tells how often a clone was seen (once, few, many) or the class of an expanded clone, and some rows leave it out.

V gene: TRBV5-1; D gene: -; clone size: -; J gene: TRBJ2-7; CDR3 protein: CASSLDRYPYEQYF; CDR3 DNA: TGCGCCAGCAGCTTGGACAGATACCCCTACGAGCAGTACTTC
V gene: TRBV12-3/TRBV12-4; D gene: -; clone size: -; J gene: TRBJ2-7; CDR3 protein: CASRRRAYEQYF; CDR3 DNA: TGTGCCAGCAGGCGGAGAGCCTACGAGCAGTACTTC
V gene: TRBV6-6; D gene: TRBD1; clone size: -; J gene: TRBJ1-2; CDR3 protein: CASSRQGGVYGYTF; CDR3 DNA: TGTGCCAGCAGCCGACAGGGAGGGGTCTATGGCTACACCTTC
V gene: TRBV3-1/TRBV3-2; D gene: TRBD2; clone size: -; J gene: TRBJ2-1; CDR3 protein: CASSQGLAGGANEQFF; CDR3 DNA: TGTGCCAGCAGCCAGGGACTAGCGGGAGGGGCCAATGAGCAGTTCTTC
V gene: TRBV15; D gene: TRBD2; clone size: -; J gene: TRBJ2-1; CDR3 protein: CATSRGRGGSPYNEQFF; CDR3 DNA: TGTGCCACCAGCAGAGGGCGCGGGGGTTCACCCTACAATGAGCAGTTCTTC
V gene: TRBV28; D gene: -; clone size: -; J gene: TRBJ2-7; CDR3 protein: CASSPLRGKTYEQYF; CDR3 DNA: TGTGCCAGCAGTCCCCTAAGAGGTAAAACCTACGAGCAGTACTTC
V gene: TRBV7-6; D gene: TRBD2; clone size: -; J gene: TRBJ2-7; CDR3 protein: CASSSSLLAGLTEQYF; CDR3 DNA: TGTGCCAGCAGCTCATCCTTACTAGCGGGCTTAACCGAGCAGTACTTC
V gene: TRBV6-2/TRBV6-3; D gene: -; clone size: few; J gene: TRBJ1-5; CDR3 protein: CASSFFRADQPQHF; CDR3 DNA: TGTGCCAGCAGTTTTTTCAGGGCGGACCAGCCCCAGCATTTT
V gene: TRBV2; D gene: -; clone size: -; J gene: TRBJ1-5; CDR3 protein: CASSENLGPSWPQHF; CDR3 DNA: TGTGCCAGCAGTGAGAACTTGGGGCCTTCGTGGCCCCAGCATTTT
V gene: TRBV6-5; D gene: TRBD2; clone size: -; J gene: TRBJ2-7; CDR3 protein: CASSSISGRPTYEQYF; CDR3 DNA: TGTGCCAGCAGTTCCATTAGCGGGAGGCCCACCTACGAGCAGTACTTC
V gene: TRBV5-6; D gene: TRBD1; clone size: -; J gene: TRBJ1-3; CDR3 protein: CASSLQGVPGNTIYF; CDR3 DNA: TGTGCCAGCAGCCTCCAGGGGGTCCCTGGAAACACCATATATTTT
V gene: TRBV11-2; D gene: -; clone size: -; J gene: TRBJ2-4; CDR3 protein: CASSLSPRGTDIQYF; CDR3 DNA: TGTGCCAGCAGCTTATCCCCTCGCGGGACAGACATTCAGTACTTC
V gene: TRBV5-1; D gene: TRBD2; clone size: -; J gene: TRBJ2-1; CDR3 protein: CASSLGAGVNEQFF; CDR3 DNA: TGCGCCAGCAGCTTAGGAGCGGGGGTTAATGAGCAGTTCTTC
V gene: TRBV7-2; D gene: TRBD1; clone size: -; J gene: TRBJ1-1; CDR3 protein: CASSTGGSGTEAFF; CDR3 DNA: TGTGCCAGCAGTACAGGGGGCTCGGGCACTGAAGCTTTCTTT
V gene: TRBV7-2; D gene: TRBD1; clone size: -; J gene: TRBJ1-2; CDR3 protein: CASSSTGLSGYTF; CDR3 DNA: TGTGCCAGCAGCTCGACAGGGCTTAGTGGCTACACCTTC
V gene: TRBV15; D gene: -; clone size: once; J gene: TRBJ1-4; CDR3 protein: CATSIKPGQGEKLFF; CDR3 DNA: TGTGCCACCAGCATTAAACCGGGACAAGGTGAAAAACTGTTTTTT
V gene: TRBV19; D gene: -; clone size: -; J gene: TRBJ1-5; CDR3 protein: CASRALQSNQPQHF; CDR3 DNA: TGTGCCAGTAGGGCCCTACAGAGCAATCAGCCCCAGCATTTT
V gene: TRBV15; D gene: -; clone size: once; J gene: TRBJ1-2; CDR3 protein: CATSREAGIYGYTF; CDR3 DNA: TGTGCCACCAGCAGAGAGGCGGGAATCTATGGCTACACCTTC
V gene: TRBV24-1; D gene: -; clone size: -; J gene: TRBJ2-7; CDR3 protein: CATSSPARSNEQYF; CDR3 DNA: TGTGCCACCAGTTCCCCGGCTAGATCCAACGAGCAGTACTTC
V gene: TRBV7-9; D gene: -; clone size: -; J gene: TRBJ2-7; CDR3 protein: CASSAQGRLIYEQYF; CDR3 DNA: TGTGCCAGCAGCGCCCAGGGGCGACTTATCTACGAGCAGTACTTC
V gene: TRBV5-1; D gene: -; clone size: -; J gene: TRBJ1-6; CDR3 protein: CASSLGEVSPLHF; CDR3 DNA: TGCGCCAGCAGCTTGGGGGAGGTCTCACCCCTCCACTTT
V gene: TRBV25-1; D gene: TRBD1; clone size: -; J gene: TRBJ1-2; CDR3 protein: CASSDPGQGAYGYTF; CDR3 DNA: TGTGCCAGCAGTGACCCGGGACAGGGCGCCTATGGCTACACCTTC
V gene: TRBV4-3; D gene: TRBD1; clone size: -; J gene: TRBJ2-7; CDR3 protein: CASSHTGGRYEQYF; CDR3 DNA: TGCGCCAGCAGCCACACAGGGGGAAGGTACGAGCAGTACTTC
V gene: TRBV18; D gene: -; clone size: -; J gene: TRBJ2-5; CDR3 protein: CASSLGGRETQYF; CDR3 DNA: TGTGCCAGCTCCCTAGGGGGTCGAGAGACCCAGTACTTC
V gene: TRBV29-1; D gene: TRBD2; clone size: -; J gene: TRBJ2-3; CDR3 protein: CSARTSGGFTDTQYF; CDR3 DNA: TGCAGCGCCAGGACTAGCGGGGGATTCACAGATACGCAGTATTTT
V gene: TRBV4-2; D gene: -; clone size: -; J gene: TRBJ2-7; CDR3 protein: CASSQDDRGISYEQYF; CDR3 DNA: TGTGCCAGCAGCCAAGACGATAGAGGGATCTCCTACGAGCAGTACTTC
V gene: TRBV9; D gene: -; clone size: -; J gene: TRBJ2-1; CDR3 protein: CASSPGQGLGNEQFF; CDR3 DNA: TGTGCCAGCAGCCCCGGGCAGGGTCTGGGGAATGAGCAGTTCTTC
V gene: TRBV10-1; D gene: -; clone size: -; J gene: TRBJ2-7; CDR3 protein: CASSGREKVYEQYF; CDR3 DNA: TGCGCCAGCAGTGGGAGGGAGAAGGTGTACGAGCAGTACTTC